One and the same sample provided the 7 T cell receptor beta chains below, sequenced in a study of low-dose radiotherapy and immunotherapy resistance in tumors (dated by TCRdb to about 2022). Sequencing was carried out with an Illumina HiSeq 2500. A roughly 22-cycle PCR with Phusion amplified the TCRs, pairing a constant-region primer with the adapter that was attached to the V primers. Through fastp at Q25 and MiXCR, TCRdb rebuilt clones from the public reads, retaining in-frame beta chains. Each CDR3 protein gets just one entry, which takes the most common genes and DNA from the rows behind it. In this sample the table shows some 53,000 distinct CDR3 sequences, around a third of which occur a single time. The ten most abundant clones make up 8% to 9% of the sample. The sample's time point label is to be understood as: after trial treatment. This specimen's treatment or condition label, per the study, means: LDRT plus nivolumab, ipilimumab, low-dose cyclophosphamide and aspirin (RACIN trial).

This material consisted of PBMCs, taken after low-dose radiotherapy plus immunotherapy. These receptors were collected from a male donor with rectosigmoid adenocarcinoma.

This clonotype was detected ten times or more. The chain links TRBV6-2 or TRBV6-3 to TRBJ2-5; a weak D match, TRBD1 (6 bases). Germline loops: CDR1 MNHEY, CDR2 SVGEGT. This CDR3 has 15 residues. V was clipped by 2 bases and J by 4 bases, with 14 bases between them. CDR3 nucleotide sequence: TGTGCCAGCAGTTACGGGCTTACAGGGCGAGAGACCCAGTACTTC. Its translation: CASSYGLTGRETQYF.

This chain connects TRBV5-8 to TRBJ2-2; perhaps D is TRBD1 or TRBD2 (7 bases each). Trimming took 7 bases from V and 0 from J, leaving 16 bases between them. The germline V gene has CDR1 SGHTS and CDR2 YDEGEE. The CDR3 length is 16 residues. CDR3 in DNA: TGTGCCAGCGGGGGGGGGACAGAAACGAACACCGGGGAGCTGTTTTTT. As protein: CASGGGTETNTGELFF.

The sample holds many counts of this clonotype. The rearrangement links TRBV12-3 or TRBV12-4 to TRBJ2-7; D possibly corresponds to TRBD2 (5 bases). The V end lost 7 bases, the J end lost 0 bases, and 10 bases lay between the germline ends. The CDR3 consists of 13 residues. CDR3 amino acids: CASTREISYEQYF. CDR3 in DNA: TGTGCCAGCACAAGGGAGATCTCCTACGAGCAGTACTTC.

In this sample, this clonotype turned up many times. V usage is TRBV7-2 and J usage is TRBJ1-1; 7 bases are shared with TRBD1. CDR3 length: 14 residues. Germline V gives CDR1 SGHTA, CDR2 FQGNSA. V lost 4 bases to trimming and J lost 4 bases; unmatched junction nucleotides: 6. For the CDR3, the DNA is TGTGCCAGCAGCTATCGACAGGGAGTCACTGAAGCTTTCTTT. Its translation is CASSYRQGVTEAFF.

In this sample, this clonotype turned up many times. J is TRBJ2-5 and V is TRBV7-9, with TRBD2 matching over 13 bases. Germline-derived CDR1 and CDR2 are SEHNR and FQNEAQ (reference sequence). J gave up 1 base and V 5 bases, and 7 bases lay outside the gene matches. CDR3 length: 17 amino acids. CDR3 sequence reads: CASSLLTSGGRQETQYF. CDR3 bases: TGTGCCAGCAGCCTCCTGACTAGCGGGGGGCGCCAAGAGACCCAGTACTTC.

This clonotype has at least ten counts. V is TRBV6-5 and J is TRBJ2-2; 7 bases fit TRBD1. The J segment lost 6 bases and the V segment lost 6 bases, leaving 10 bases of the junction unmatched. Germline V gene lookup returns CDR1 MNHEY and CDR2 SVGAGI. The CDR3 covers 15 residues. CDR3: CASSSTGKVAGELFF. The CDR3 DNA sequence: TGTGCCAGCAGCTCGACAGGGAAGGTAGCCGGGGAGCTGTTTTTT.

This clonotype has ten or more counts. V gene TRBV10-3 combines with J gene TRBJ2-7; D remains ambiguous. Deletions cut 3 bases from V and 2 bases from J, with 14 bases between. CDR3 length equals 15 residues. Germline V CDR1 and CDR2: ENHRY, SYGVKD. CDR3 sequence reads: CAISDEAGRPYEQYF. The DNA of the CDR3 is TGTGCCATCAGTGACGAGGCCGGGCGGCCCTACGAGCAGTACTTC.